This T cell receptor (beta chain) was found in a study of early T cells in non-severe SARS-CoV-2 infection. Across the whole study: Sequencing targeted bulk RNA from unsorted whole blood, leaving chains unpaired.

Individual cDNA molecules carried attached unique molecular identifiers. TCRdb analysed the 5' RACE reads with MiXCR anew, one entry per CDR3 protein. The sample lists approximately 70,000 distinct CDR3 sequences; around 10% were seen once. The ends were cut back, 5 bases at V and 3 bases at J, with 8 bases in the middle. CDR1 is SGHAT and CDR2 is FQNNGV in the germline V gene. CDR3 length: 12 residues. Study results and caveats: There was a bias toward anti-spike CD8 responses in VDJdb matching, which missed private and CD4 specificities.

This clonotype was found many times. What it binds is unknown. This sample comprised whole blood, obtained at baseline. This TCR came from an adult who was a healthcare worker with PCR-confirmed SARS-CoV-2 infection or an uninfected control (not recorded which). The chain employs TRBV11-2 and TRBJ2-7, with unresolved D. Written as DNA, the CDR3 is TGTGCCAGCAGCCACCGGAACTACGAGCAGTACTTC. Translation gives CASSHRNYEQYF. Full variable domain (rest looked up from reference TRBV11-2 and TRBJ2-7): EAGVAQSPRYKIIEKRQSVAFWCNPISGHATLYWYQQILGQGPKLLIQFQNNGVVDDSQLPKDRFSAERLKGVDSTLKIQPAKLEDSAVYLCASSHRNYEQYFGPGTRLTVT.